These T cell receptor beta chains were read from a single sample in a study of OX40 agonist ivuxolimab in advanced cancers. Using immunoSEQ multiplex PCR, the repertoire was profiled, and TCRdb retains in-frame clones only, with some absent. The repertoire includes under 70,000 clones, approximately 90% of them detected once, and around 2% sits in the top ten. The material sequenced was CD4+ or CD8+ T cells sorted from blood, taken in a trial of the OX40 agonist ivuxolimab. The receptors come from an adult with an advanced solid tumor such as melanoma, head and neck, liver or kidney cancer. Both conserved end residues are part of each CDR3. A D gene is named only where the DNA matches it firmly. A row's size may be missing; if present it is once, few, many or a size class.

V,length,D,J,size,CDR3,DNA
TRBV6-5,14,-,TRBJ1-5,-,CASSLRGFDQPQHF,TGTGCCAGCAGTTTAAGGGGTTTTGACCAGCCCCAGCATTTT
TRBV19,16,TRBD2,TRBJ2-2,-,CASRTTSGGPTGELFF,TGTGCCAGTAGAACCACTAGCGGGGGGCCCACCGGGGAGCTGTTTTTT
TRBV10-3,15,TRBD1,TRBJ1-4,-,CAISSGQGTNEKLFF,TGTGCCATCAGCTCCGGACAGGGTACTAATGAAAAACTGTTTTTT
TRBV28,15,TRBD1,TRBJ1-5,-,CASSPTTGVHQPQHF,TGTGCCAGCAGCCCCACAACAGGGGTCCATCAGCCCCAGCATTTT
TRBV15,17,TRBD2,TRBJ2-3,-,CATSRDRRETSTDTQYF,TGTGCCACCAGCAGAGATCGGCGGGAGACTAGCACAGATACGCAGTATTTT
TRBV5-6,13,TRBD1,TRBJ1-2,-,CASSLQGGYGYTF,TGTGCCAGCAGCCTACAGGGGGGATATGGCTACACCTTC
TRBV18,12,-,TRBJ2-3,-,CASSPITDTQYF,TGTGCCAGCTCACCGATCACAGATACGCAGTATTTT
TRBV7-9,11,TRBD2,TRBJ2-1,-,CSGSGYNEQFF,TGCAGCGGGAGTGGCTACAATGAGCAGTTCTTC
TRBV7-9,15,-,TRBJ1-1,-,CASSLIAGPNTEAFF,TGTGCCAGCAGCTTAATCGCAGGGCCGAACACTGAAGCTTTCTTT
TRBV29-1,13,TRBD1,TRBJ1-5,few,CSVEEDRYQPQHF,TGCAGCGTTGAGGAGGACAGGTATCAGCCCCAGCATTTT
TRBV7-3,14,-,TRBJ1-2,-,CASSFSGGNYGYTF,TGTGCCAGCAGCTTCTCAGGTGGCAACTATGGCTACACCTTC
TRBV5-1,15,-,TRBJ2-7,once,CASSLGFGNSYEQYF,TGCGCCAGCAGCTTGGGATTCGGAAACTCCTACGAGCAGTACTTC
TRBV30,14,TRBD2,TRBJ2-1,-,CAWSLAGTRYEQFF,TGTGCCTGGAGTTTAGCGGGTACGAGGTATGAGCAGTTCTTC
TRBV7-8,15,-,TRBJ1-1,-,CASSLFEGVFTEAFF,TGTGCCAGCAGCTTATTTGAGGGTGTCTTCACTGAAGCTTTCTTT
TRBV7-2,12,-,TRBJ2-2,-,CASSARVGELFF,TGTGCCAGCAGCGCAAGGGTCGGGGAGCTGTTTTTT
TRBV19,15,TRBD2,TRBJ2-1,-,CASSINSGGQDEQFF,TGTGCCAGTAGTATAAATAGCGGGGGGCAAGATGAGCAGTTCTTC
TRBV5-1,15,-,TRBJ1-3,-,CASSSSGATGNTIYF,TGCGCCAGCAGCTCATCAGGGGCAACTGGAAACACCATATATTTT
TRBV10-3,15,TRBD1,TRBJ1-2,-,CAILKADRGSNGYTF,TGTGCCATCCTAAAGGCGGACAGGGGGAGTAATGGCTACACCTTC
TRBV6-5,12,-,TRBJ1-4,-,CAVGSRGEKLFF,TGTGCGGTCGGCTCGAGGGGTGAAAAACTGTTTTTT
TRBV7-9,13,-,TRBJ1-5,few,CASSLEYHQPQHF,TGTGCCAGCAGCTTAGAGTACCATCAGCCCCAGCATTTT
TRBV7-2,14,-,TRBJ2-3,-,CASTLGISTDTQYF,TGTGCCAGCACCCTGGGCATTTCCACAGATACGCAGTATTTT
TRBV27,14,-,TRBJ1-2,-,CASSSTGDTYGYTF,TGTGCCAGCAGTTCAACAGGAGACACCTATGGCTACACCTTC
TRBV7-9,17,-,TRBJ1-2,once,CASSSRPGPKANYGYTF,TGTGCCAGCAGCTCAAGACCTGGACCGAAAGCTAACTATGGCTACACCTTC
TRBV2,14,TRBD1,TRBJ2-1,-,CASNLQGSYNEQFF,TGTGCCAGCAACCTACAGGGGTCCTACAATGAGCAGTTCTTC
TRBV9,14,-,TRBJ2-2,-,CASSVVWSPGELFF,TGTGCCAGCAGCGTAGTATGGAGTCCCGGGGAGCTGTTTTTT
TRBV19,17,TRBD2,TRBJ2-7,-,CASSIAAGDFARGEQYF,TGTGCCAGTAGTATAGCCGCGGGGGACTTCGCTCGGGGCGAGCAGTACTTC
TRBV5-1,17,TRBD1,TRBJ2-1,-,CASRWNTGESSYNEQFF,TGCGCCAGCAGATGGAATACAGGGGAAAGCTCCTACAATGAGCAGTTCTTC
TRBV2,15,-,TRBJ1-6,-,CASSEGAGSDSPLHF,TGTGCCAGCAGTGAAGGGGCCGGGAGTGATTCACCCCTCCACTTT
TRBV7-2,17,-,TRBJ2-2,-,CASIARGGQLVTGELFF,TGTGCCAGCATCGCACGGGGGGGACAGCTTGTAACCGGGGAGCTGTTTTTT
TRBV19,17,-,TRBJ1-5,-,CASSRIRDKASNQPQHF,TGTGCCAGTAGTAGGATACGGGACAAGGCTAGCAATCAGCCCCAGCATTTT
TRBV4-3,13,-,TRBJ1-5,-,CASSQVLNQPQHF,TGCGCCAGCAGCCAAGTCCTCAATCAGCCCCAGCATTTT
TRBV18,15,TRBD1,TRBJ1-1,-,CASSPGTGRVTEAFF,TGTGCCAGCTCACCTGGGACAGGTCGGGTTACTGAAGCTTTCTTT
TRBV7-8,10,-,TRBJ2-7,-,CASSPYERYF,TGTGCCAGCAGCCCCTACGAGCGGTACTTC
TRBV2,15,-,TRBJ1-3,few,CASSPGPRSGNTIYF,TGTGCCAGCAGTCCAGGGCCTCGTTCTGGAAACACCATATATTTT
TRBV19,18,TRBD2,TRBJ2-1,-,CASSRRSSGGAPYNEQFF,TGTGCCAGTAGTCGTCGATCTAGCGGGGGGGCCCCCTACAATGAGCAGTTCTTC
TRBV30,14,-,TRBJ2-3,-,CAWSTATITDTQYF,TGTGCCTGGAGTACAGCGACGATAACAGATACGCAGTATTTT
TRBV7-6,16,-,TRBJ1-1,-,CASSRGGQGLNTEAFF,TGTGCCAGCAGCCGTGGGGGGCAGGGCCTGAACACTGAAGCTTTCTTT
TRBV28,16,-,TRBJ2-1,few,CASSPQWGGSYNEQFF,TGTGCCAGCAGCCCCCAATGGGGAGGCTCCTACAATGAGCAGTTCTTC
TRBV9,14,-,TRBJ2-3,medium-sized,CASSGGPRTDTQYF,TGTGCCAGCAGCGGGGGACCGCGCACAGATACGCAGTATTTT
TRBV9,12,-,TRBJ2-1,-,CASSLEGNEQFF,TGTGCCAGCAGCCTCGAGGGGAATGAGCAGTTCTTC
TRBV7-9,12,-,TRBJ2-7,-,CASSPQPYEQYF,TGTGCCAGCAGCCCCCAGCCCTACGAGCAGTACTTC
TRBV5-1,14,-,TRBJ1-3,-,CASSARASGDTIYF,TGCGCCAGCAGCGCCCGAGCTTCTGGAGACACCATATATTTT